These T cell receptor beta chains were read from a single sample in a study of neoadjuvant anti-PD-1 for oral cavity cancer. TCRdb's copy holds only in-frame clones and misses some; the assay was immunoSEQ multiplex PCR. The profile shows 13,000 or so clones, 71% of them singletons. Here the sequenced sample was PBMCs, taken after nivolumab (anti-PD-1) treatment. Receptors were obtained from a person aged 35-79 years with oral cavity squamous cell carcinoma. CDR3s include the opening cysteine and the closing phenylalanine or tryptophan. The D gene is left open where the match is weak. Size tells how often a clone was seen (once, few, many) or the class of an expanded clone, and some rows leave it out.

TRBJ1-4 . . TRBV19 TGTGCCAGTAGTATGGGCCCCGACCGAGGTGAAAAACTGTTTTTT CASSMGPDRGEKLFF
TRBJ1-3 . . TRBV5-1 TGCGCCAGCAAGGCCTCTACCTCTGGAAACACCATATATTTT CASKASTSGNTIYF
TRBJ1-4 . . TRBV5-6 TGTGCCAGCAGCTTACAGGGTGGTGAAAAACTGTTTTTT CASSLQGGEKLFF
TRBJ1-1 . . TRBV5-1 TGCGCCAGCAGCTTGGGACCCTCGAACACTGAAGCTTTCTTT CASSLGPSNTEAFF
TRBJ2-3 . TRBD2 TRBV27 TGTGCCAGCACGACGGGACTAGCCCCCTATACGCAGTATTTT CASTTGLAPYTQYF
TRBJ1-4 . . TRBV19 TGTGCCAGTAAGGTTGGAGGGGGGAGTGAAAAACTGTTTTTT CASKVGGGSEKLFF
TRBJ1-5 once . TRBV30 TGTGCCTGGAGTGTAGGGGGAAAGCAGCCCCAGCATTTT CAWSVGGKQPQHF
TRBJ2-7 . TRBD2 TRBV6-9 TGTGCCAGGGGAATAAGGCGGGGGTGTTCCTACGAGCAGTACTTC CARGIRRGCSYEQYF
TRBJ2-7 . . TRBV4-2 TGTGCCAGCAGCCAAGATTATGTGGGGACCTCCTACGAGCAGTACTTC CASSQDYVGTSYEQYF
TRBJ2-5 once . TRBV9 TGTGCCAGCAGCGGTGGGAGCGAGACCCAGTACTTC CASSGGSETQYF
TRBJ1-1 . . TRBV4-1 TGCGCCAGCAGCCGCCCGTGGCAGGGCGCAGGTGGAGCTTTCTTT CASSRPWQGAGGAFF
TRBJ1-2 . TRBD1 TRBV6-6 TGTGCCAGCAGCCCGACAGGGGGGCGATGGTATGGCTACACCTTC CASSPTGGRWYGYTF
TRBJ2-1 . TRBD2 TRBV29-1 TGCAGCGTTTGGGGTGGACTAGCCGGCCCCTCTTATGAGCAGTTCTTC CSVWGGLAGPSYEQFF
TRBJ2-7 . . TRBV4-1 TGCGCCAGCAGCCAAGATTCTCCGGAAGCGTTCGGGTGGCGGGCTACCTACGAGCAGTACTTC CASSQDSPEAFGWRATYEQYF
TRBJ2-1 . TRBD2 TRBV2 TGTGCCAGCAGTTTGGGACTAGCGGGAGATAATGAGCAGTTCTTC CASSLGLAGDNEQFF
TRBJ2-2 few . TRBV18 TGTGCCAGCTCACCCCCTAGCGCAGACACCGGGGAGCTGTTTTTT CASSPPSADTGELFF
TRBJ2-3 . . TRBV19 TGTGCCAGTAGTAACTCTTTAGGCCCCGGCACAGATACGCAGTATTTT CASSNSLGPGTDTQYF
TRBJ2-1 . . TRBV11-2 TGTGCCAGCAGCCGACCCGTCCCTCAGCGGAGCTCCTACAATGAGCAGTTCTTC CASSRPVPQRSSYNEQFF
TRBJ2-2 . TRBD1 TRBV9 TGTGCCAGCAGCGTAGCAGGACAGGGGGCGGTCGGGGAGCTGTTTTTT CASSVAGQGAVGELFF
TRBJ2-2 . . TRBV5-6 TGTGCCAGCAGCCAAATCCGCCTCAGGGAAAACACCGGGGAGCTGTTTTTT CASSQIRLRENTGELFF
TRBJ2-7 few . TRBV2 TGTGCCAGCAAGCCCCGCCTATTCTCCTACGAGCAGTACTTC CASKPRLFSYEQYF
TRBJ1-3 . . TRBV7-9 TGTGCCAGCAGCTCCACAGCGGACGACTCTGGAAACACCATATATTTT CASSSTADDSGNTIYF
TRBJ1-2 . . TRBV7-8 TGTGCCAGCAGCTTAGTACGCGGCTCTAACTATGGCTACACCTTC CASSLVRGSNYGYTF
TRBJ2-7 . TRBD2 TRBV10-1 TGCGCCAGCAACCCGCCGGCACTAGCGGGAGGTTCCTACGAGCAGTACTTC CASNPPALAGGSYEQYF
TRBJ2-1 . . TRBV7-6 TGTGCCAGCAGCCTTATCAGGGGGGGCCCCAATGAGCAGTTCTTC CASSLIRGGPNEQFF
TRBJ2-7 . . TRBV6-5 TGTGCCAGCAGTTACTCTAGGCAGAACGAGCAGTACTTC CASSYSRQNEQYF
TRBJ2-7 once . TRBV5-1 TGCGCCTCGAGCCGGGCGGGGCTCTGGGGGCAGTACTTC CASSRAGLWGQYF
TRBJ2-5 . . TRBV7-2 TGTGCCAGCAGCCCGAGTGACCCATTTAAAGAGACCCAGTACTTC CASSPSDPFKETQYF
TRBJ2-3 . . TRBV6-1 TGTGCCAGCAGTGGGTTCACAGATACGCAGTATTTT CASSGFTDTQYF
TRBJ2-1 once TRBD2 TRBV6-4 TGTGCCAGCAGTCGAGAGCGGGGGGATGAGCAGTTCTTC CASSRERGDEQFF
TRBJ1-1 . TRBD1 TRBV9 TGTGCCAGCAGCGAAACAGGGGCCTGGAACACTGAAGCTTTCTTT CASSETGAWNTEAFF
TRBJ2-7 . TRBD2 TRBV29-1 TGCAGCGTTGAAACAAGCGGGAGATCAGGTTCTTACGAGCAGTACTTC CSVETSGRSGSYEQYF
TRBJ2-1 . . TRBV5-1 TGCGCCAGCAGCTTGGCCCCAGGACCCTACAATGAGCAGTTCTTC CASSLAPGPYNEQFF
TRBJ2-7 . TRBD1 TRBV27 TGTGCCAGCAGTTTTCGGGGACAGGGTCAATTCGGCCCGCCGGTGGGCGAGCAGTACTTC CASSFRGQGQFGPPVGEQYF